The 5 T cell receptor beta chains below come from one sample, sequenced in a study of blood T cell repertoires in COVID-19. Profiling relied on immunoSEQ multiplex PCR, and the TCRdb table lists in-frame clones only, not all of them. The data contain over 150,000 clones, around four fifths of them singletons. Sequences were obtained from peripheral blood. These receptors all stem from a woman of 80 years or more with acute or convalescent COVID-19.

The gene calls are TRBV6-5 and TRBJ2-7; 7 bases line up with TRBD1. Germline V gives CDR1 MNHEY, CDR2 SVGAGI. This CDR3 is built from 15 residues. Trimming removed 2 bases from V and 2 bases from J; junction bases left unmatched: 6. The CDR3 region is CASSYMRQGPYEQYF. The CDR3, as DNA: TGTGCCAGCAGTTACATGAGACAGGGACCCTACGAGCAGTACTTC.

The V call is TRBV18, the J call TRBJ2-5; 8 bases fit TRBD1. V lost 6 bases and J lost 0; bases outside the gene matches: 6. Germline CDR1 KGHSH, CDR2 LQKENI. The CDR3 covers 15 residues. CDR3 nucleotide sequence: TGTGCCAGCTCCGGACAGACAGGGGACCAAGAGACCCAGTACTTC. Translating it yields CASSGQTGDQETQYF.

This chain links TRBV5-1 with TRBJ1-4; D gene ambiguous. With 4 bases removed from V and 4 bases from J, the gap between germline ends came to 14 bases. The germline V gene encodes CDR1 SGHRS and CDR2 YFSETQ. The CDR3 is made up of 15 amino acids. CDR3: CASSVLGEVNEKLFF. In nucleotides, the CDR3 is TGCGCCAGCAGCGTACTGGGAGAAGTTAATGAAAAACTGTTTTTT.

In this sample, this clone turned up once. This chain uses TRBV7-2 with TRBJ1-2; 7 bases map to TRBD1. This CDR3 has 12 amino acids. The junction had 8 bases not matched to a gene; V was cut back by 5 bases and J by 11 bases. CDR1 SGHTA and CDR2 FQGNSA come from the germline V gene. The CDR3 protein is CASSRTQGSYTF. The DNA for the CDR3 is TGTGCCAGCAGCAGAACACAGGGGTCATACACCTTC.

CDR3 coding DNA: TGTGCCAGCAGTTTAGGAGAGTGGAGGGACTATGGCTACACCTTC. The encoded protein is CASSLGEWRDYGYTF. The chain has TRBV6-6 and TRBJ1-2; the D is unclear. The germline gives CDR1 MNHNY, CDR2 SVGAGI (reference sequence). The V end lost 4 bases, the J end lost 3 bases, and 15 bases lay between the germline ends. This CDR3 contains 15 residues.